This T cell receptor (beta chain) was sequenced in a study of glioma-infiltrating T cells after dendritic cell vaccination. Study at large: Patients received three intradermal dendritic cell vaccine injections at biweekly intervals.

Selection required adequate fresh-frozen tumor tissue plus more than two years' survival data. Whole-study findings and limits: No direct clonality-survival link was found; a diverse polyclonal response may matter.

The method was immunoSEQ multiplex PCR; TCRdb's version includes in-frame clones alone and lacks a portion of them. Here the sample spans around 73,000 clones, around 79% being singletons. Only one count was recorded for this clone. Antigen unknown. The specimen was blood, collected before dendritic cell vaccination. The source is a human donor with glioblastoma.

CDR3 coding DNA: TGTGCCAGCAGCTCGCCGCGGCAGAGCTCCTACGAGCAGTACTTC. It encodes CASSSPRQSSYEQYF. The rearrangement uses TRBV7-8 and TRBJ2-7; no reliable D call. Germline V gene data show CDR1 as SGHVS and CDR2 as FQNEAQ. V was shortened by 4 bases and J by 0 bases, with 13 bases between the two germline ends. This CDR3 has 15 residues.